This is a list of T cell receptor beta chains from one sample in a study of fetal regulatory T cell absence and autoimmunity. Using immunoSEQ multiplex PCR, the repertoire was profiled, and TCRdb retains in-frame clones only, with some absent. The data show some 87,000 clones, with roughly 70% seen just once and 2% held by the top ten. The source material was pancreas tissue. These receptor sequences come from a male donor with IPEX syndrome. The CDR3 runs from the conserved cysteine through the conserved F or W. A D gene is named only where the DNA matches it firmly. Clone size, where shown, is once, few, many, or a class for clones that have expanded.

clone size: once
J gene: TRBJ1-3
D gene: .
V gene: TRBV16
CDR3 protein: CASSQLGGPSGNTIYF
CDR3 DNA: TGTGCCAGCAGCCAATTGGGAGGGCCCTCTGGAAACACCATATATTTT

clone size: .
J gene: TRBJ2-4
D gene: TRBD2
V gene: TRBV15
CDR3 protein: CATSRLAGSQNIQYF
CDR3 DNA: TGTGCCACCAGCAGACTAGCGGGTAGCCAAAACATTCAGTACTTC

clone size: .
J gene: TRBJ2-5
D gene: .
V gene: TRBV19
CDR3 protein: CASSIRQRGEETQYF
CDR3 DNA: TGTGCCAGTAGTATACGCCAAAGAGGAGAAGAGACCCAGTACTTC

clone size: .
J gene: TRBJ2-7
D gene: TRBD2
V gene: TRBV5-4
CDR3 protein: CASSFPSGNYEQYF
CDR3 DNA: TGTGCCAGCAGCTTTCCTAGCGGAAACTACGAGCAGTACTTC

clone size: .
J gene: TRBJ2-7
D gene: TRBD2
V gene: TRBV6-1
CDR3 protein: CASSVKGLAGGAYEQYF
CDR3 DNA: TGTGCCAGCAGTGTTAAGGGACTAGCGGGAGGGGCCTACGAGCAGTACTTC

clone size: .
J gene: TRBJ1-1
D gene: TRBD1
V gene: TRBV29-1
CDR3 protein: CSVDLTGGGNTEAFF
CDR3 DNA: TGCAGCGTTGACTTGACAGGGGGGGGGAACACTGAAGCTTTCTTT

clone size: .
J gene: TRBJ2-1
D gene: TRBD2
V gene: TRBV13
CDR3 protein: CASSVLGLAGRNEQFF
CDR3 DNA: TGTGCCAGCAGCGTTCTGGGACTAGCGGGGCGCAATGAGCAGTTCTTC

clone size: few
J gene: TRBJ2-7
D gene: .
V gene: TRBV30
CDR3 protein: CAWNQGYEQYF
CDR3 DNA: TGTGCCTGGAACCAGGGCTACGAGCAGTACTTC

clone size: once
J gene: TRBJ2-1
D gene: .
V gene: TRBV12-5
CDR3 protein: CASGLVLGSEQFF
CDR3 DNA: TGTGCTAGTGGTTTGGTACTAGGGAGTGAGCAGTTCTTC

clone size: .
J gene: TRBJ2-5
D gene: .
V gene: TRBV5-4
CDR3 protein: CASSLGPWETQYF
CDR3 DNA: TGTGCCAGCAGCTTGGGGCCGTGGGAGACCCAGTACTTC

clone size: .
J gene: TRBJ2-1
D gene: .
V gene: TRBV5-6
CDR3 protein: CASSLWGGPEQFF
CDR3 DNA: TGTGCCAGCAGCTTGTGGGGGGGCCCTGAGCAGTTCTTC

clone size: .
J gene: TRBJ1-5
D gene: .
V gene: TRBV21-1
CDR3 protein: CASSRGHSNQPQHF
CDR3 DNA: TGTGCCAGCAGCAGGGGGCATAGCAATCAGCCCCAGCATTTT

clone size: .
J gene: TRBJ2-5
D gene: TRBD2
V gene: TRBV5-5
CDR3 protein: CASSLVGLGFRTQYF
CDR3 DNA: TGTGCCAGCAGCTTGGTGGGACTAGGTTTTCGGACCCAGTACTTC

clone size: .
J gene: TRBJ1-2
D gene: TRBD1
V gene: TRBV6-5
CDR3 protein: CASSSTGQGYGYTF
CDR3 DNA: TGTGCCAGCAGTTCGACAGGGCAAGGCTATGGCTACACCTTC

clone size: .
J gene: TRBJ2-1
D gene: TRBD1
V gene: TRBV5-1
CDR3 protein: CASSTPSPWTGGDEQFF
CDR3 DNA: TGCGCCAGCTCTACCCCGAGTCCGTGGACAGGCGGCGATGAGCAGTTCTTC

clone size: .
J gene: TRBJ2-1
D gene: .
V gene: TRBV9
CDR3 protein: CASSDNTRVGGNEQFF
CDR3 DNA: TGTGCCAGCAGCGACAATACAAGGGTTGGGGGGAATGAGCAGTTCTTC

clone size: .
J gene: TRBJ1-3
D gene: TRBD1
V gene: TRBV29-1
CDR3 protein: CSTGGPGNTIYF
CDR3 DNA: TGCAGCACAGGGGGCCCTGGAAACACCATATATTTT

clone size: .
J gene: TRBJ2-1
D gene: TRBD2
V gene: TRBV27
CDR3 protein: CASRGLAGGGNEQFF
CDR3 DNA: TGTGCCAGCCGGGGACTAGCGGGAGGGGGGAATGAGCAGTTCTTC

clone size: once
J gene: TRBJ2-1
D gene: TRBD2
V gene: TRBV7-9
CDR3 protein: CASSFITSGTHGLDNEQFF
CDR3 DNA: TGTGCCAGCAGCTTCATCACTAGCGGGACCCACGGGCTAGACAATGAGCAGTTCTTC

clone size: .
J gene: TRBJ2-5
D gene: .
V gene: TRBV11-2
CDR3 protein: CASSPQALLARQETQYF
CDR3 DNA: TGTGCCAGCAGCCCCCAGGCCCTCCTAGCGAGGCAAGAGACCCAGTACTTC

clone size: .
J gene: TRBJ2-7
D gene: .
V gene: TRBV9
CDR3 protein: CASSQRGSSYEQYF
CDR3 DNA: TGTGCCAGCAGCCAGAGGGGTTCATCCTACGAGCAGTACTTC

clone size: .
J gene: TRBJ1-5
D gene: .
V gene: TRBV28
CDR3 protein: CASSFIRGANQPQHF
CDR3 DNA: TGTGCCAGCAGTTTTATTCGGGGGGCCAATCAGCCCCAGCATTTT

clone size: few
J gene: TRBJ2-7
D gene: TRBD2
V gene: TRBV2
CDR3 protein: CASSDLTSVSPYEQYF
CDR3 DNA: TGTGCCAGCAGTGACTTGACTAGCGTCTCACCCTACGAGCAGTACTTC

clone size: few
J gene: TRBJ2-1
D gene: .
V gene: TRBV7-9
CDR3 protein: CASSFWGNEQFF
CDR3 DNA: TGTGCCAGCAGCTTCTGGGGGAATGAGCAGTTCTTC

clone size: .
J gene: TRBJ1-6
D gene: .
V gene: TRBV6-5
CDR3 protein: CASSYNSPLHF
CDR3 DNA: TGTGCCAGCAGTTACAATTCACCCCTCCACTTT

clone size: .
J gene: TRBJ1-1
D gene: .
V gene: TRBV19
CDR3 protein: CASGIPEAFF
CDR3 DNA: TGTGCCAGCGGAATCCCTGAAGCTTTCTTT

clone size: .
J gene: TRBJ2-7
D gene: .
V gene: TRBV6-5
CDR3 protein: CASSYSAGAREQYF
CDR3 DNA: TGTGCCAGCAGTTACTCAGCAGGCGCTCGCGAGCAGTACTTC

clone size: .
J gene: TRBJ1-4
D gene: .
V gene: TRBV6-6
CDR3 protein: CASSYRGGLNEKLFF
CDR3 DNA: TGTGCCAGCAGTTACAGGGGCGGACTTAATGAAAAACTGTTTTTT

clone size: .
J gene: TRBJ2-3
D gene: TRBD2
V gene: TRBV9
CDR3 protein: CASSVSGRWRNTQYF
CDR3 DNA: TGTGCCAGCAGCGTTAGCGGGAGGTGGAGAAATACGCAGTATTTT

clone size: .
J gene: TRBJ2-5
D gene: TRBD1
V gene: TRBV6-6
CDR3 protein: CASSSRWTGQETQYF
CDR3 DNA: TGTGCCAGCAGTTCTAGATGGACAGGCCAAGAGACCCAGTACTTC

clone size: .
J gene: TRBJ1-1
D gene: .
V gene: TRBV30
CDR3 protein: CAWSVTVTTEAFF
CDR3 DNA: TGTGCCTGGAGTGTAACAGTTACCACTGAAGCTTTCTTT

clone size: once
J gene: TRBJ1-5
D gene: .
V gene: TRBV12-5
CDR3 protein: CASGFGANQPQHF
CDR3 DNA: TGTGCTAGTGGGTTCGGGGCCAATCAGCCCCAGCATTTT

clone size: .
J gene: TRBJ2-7
D gene: .
V gene: TRBV5-6
CDR3 protein: CASSWTVQEQYF
CDR3 DNA: TGTGCCAGCAGCTGGACAGTTCAGGAGCAGTACTTC

clone size: .
J gene: TRBJ1-2
D gene: TRBD1
V gene: TRBV2
CDR3 protein: CASSGTGGANPYGYTF
CDR3 DNA: TGTGCCAGCAGCGGGACAGGGGGCGCAAACCCCTATGGCTACACCTTC

clone size: .
J gene: TRBJ1-5
D gene: .
V gene: TRBV21-1
CDR3 protein: CASSQPPTGGRWDSNQPQHF
CDR3 DNA: TGTGCCAGCTCACAACCCCCGACAGGGGGAAGATGGGATAGCAATCAGCCCCAGCATTTT

clone size: once
J gene: TRBJ2-1
D gene: .
V gene: TRBV2
CDR3 protein: CASSDSSFNEQFF
CDR3 DNA: TGTGCCAGCAGTGACTCTAGCTTCAATGAGCAGTTCTTC

clone size: .
J gene: TRBJ2-3
D gene: TRBD2
V gene: TRBV11-2
CDR3 protein: CASSAWTSGRSDTQYF
CDR3 DNA: TGTGCCAGCAGCGCCTGGACTAGCGGGAGGTCGGATACGCAGTATTTT

clone size: .
J gene: TRBJ1-2
D gene: TRBD1
V gene: TRBV11-3
CDR3 protein: CASSLVFDEGAANYGYTF
CDR3 DNA: TGTGCCAGCAGCTTAGTTTTTGATGAGGGGGCTGCCAACTATGGCTACACCTTC

clone size: .
J gene: TRBJ2-7
D gene: TRBD1
V gene: TRBV5-1
CDR3 protein: CASRPGQGYYEQYF
CDR3 DNA: TGCGCCAGCAGGCCGGGACAGGGTTACTACGAGCAGTACTTC

clone size: few
J gene: TRBJ1-1
D gene: .
V gene: TRBV4-1
CDR3 protein: CASRQGTEAFF
CDR3 DNA: TGCGCCAGCAGACAGGGCACTGAAGCTTTCTTT

clone size: .
J gene: TRBJ2-5
D gene: .
V gene: TRBV19
CDR3 protein: CASSIEEGVETQYF
CDR3 DNA: TGTGCCAGTAGTATAGAAGAGGGGGTAGAGACCCAGTACTTC

clone size: .
J gene: TRBJ2-5
D gene: .
V gene: TRBV30
CDR3 protein: CAWSAGQETQYF
CDR3 DNA: TGTGCCTGGAGTGCGGGCCAAGAGACCCAGTACTTC

clone size: .
J gene: TRBJ1-2
D gene: TRBD1
V gene: TRBV7-7
CDR3 protein: CASSLPGQGEVDGYTF
CDR3 DNA: TGTGCCAGCAGCTTACCGGGACAGGGGGAGGTCGATGGCTACACCTTC

clone size: .
J gene: TRBJ1-2
D gene: .
V gene: TRBV7-9
CDR3 protein: CASSRGGRYTF
CDR3 DNA: TGTGCCAGCAGCCGAGGGGGGCGCTACACCTTC

clone size: few
J gene: TRBJ2-7
D gene: .
V gene: TRBV6-1
CDR3 protein: CASSERKSSYEQYF
CDR3 DNA: TGTGCCAGCAGTGAAAGGAAGAGCTCCTACGAGCAGTACTTC

clone size: .
J gene: TRBJ2-7
D gene: .
V gene: TRBV19
CDR3 protein: CASSTKGLLSYEQYF
CDR3 DNA: TGTGCCAGTAGTACAAAGGGGCTACTCTCCTACGAGCAGTACTTC

clone size: once
J gene: TRBJ1-1
D gene: TRBD1
V gene: TRBV6-5
CDR3 protein: CASSQAGTGNTEAFF
CDR3 DNA: TGTGCCAGCAGCCAAGCCGGGACAGGGAACACTGAAGCTTTCTTT

clone size: few
J gene: TRBJ2-7
D gene: TRBD1
V gene: TRBV5-6
CDR3 protein: CASGGQGITYEQYF
CDR3 DNA: TGTGCCAGCGGAGGACAGGGAATAACCTACGAGCAGTACTTC

clone size: .
J gene: TRBJ2-4
D gene: TRBD2
V gene: TRBV11-3
CDR3 protein: CASSDRGGIAKNIQYF
CDR3 DNA: TGTGCCAGCAGCGACCGGGGGGGCATAGCCAAAAACATTCAGTACTTC

clone size: .
J gene: TRBJ2-5
D gene: TRBD1
V gene: TRBV11-2
CDR3 protein: CASSQYRGLQETQYF
CDR3 DNA: TGTGCCAGCAGCCAATACAGGGGGCTCCAAGAGACCCAGTACTTC